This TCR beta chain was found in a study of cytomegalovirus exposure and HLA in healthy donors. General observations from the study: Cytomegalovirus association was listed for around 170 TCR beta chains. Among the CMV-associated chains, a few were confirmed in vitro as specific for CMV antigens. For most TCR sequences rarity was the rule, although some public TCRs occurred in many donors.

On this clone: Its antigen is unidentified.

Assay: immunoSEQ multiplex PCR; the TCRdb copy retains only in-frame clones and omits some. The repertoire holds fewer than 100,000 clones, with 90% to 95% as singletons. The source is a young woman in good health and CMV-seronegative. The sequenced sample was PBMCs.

The CDR3 DNA sequence: TGTGCCAGCAGCTCCACCATAGCGAGGGCTGGTGAGCAGTTCTTC. This encodes CASSSTIARAGEQFF. V and J are TRBV11-3 and TRBJ2-1; the D gene is possibly TRBD2 (5 bases). The CDR3 covers 15 residues. V was shortened by 4 bases and J by 9 bases, with 19 bases between the two germline ends. Germline CDR1 SGHNT, CDR2 YENEEA.